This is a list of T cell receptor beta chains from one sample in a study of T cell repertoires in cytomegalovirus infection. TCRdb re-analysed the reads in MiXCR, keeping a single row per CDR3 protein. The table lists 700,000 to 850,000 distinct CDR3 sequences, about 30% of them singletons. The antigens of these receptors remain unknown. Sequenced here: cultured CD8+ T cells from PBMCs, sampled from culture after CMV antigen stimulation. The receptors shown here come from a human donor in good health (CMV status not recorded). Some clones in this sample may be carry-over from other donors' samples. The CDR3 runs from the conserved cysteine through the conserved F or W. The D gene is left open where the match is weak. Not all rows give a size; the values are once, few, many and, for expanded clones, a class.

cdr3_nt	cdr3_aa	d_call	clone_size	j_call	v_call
TGTGCCAGCAGCAATCGGGTAGCGGGGCTCCAAGAGACCCAGTACTTC	CASSNRVAGLQETQYF	TRBD2	many	TRBJ2-5	TRBV7-6
TGTGCCAGCAGCTTAATAGGGACAGGGGTCACTGAAGCTTTCTTT	CASSLIGTGVTEAFF	TRBD1	many	TRBJ1-1	TRBV7-2
TGTGCCAGCAGCCCACGATGGCAGGACAAGCTCACCGGGGAGCTGTTTTTT	CASSPRWQDKLTGELFF	NA	few	TRBJ2-2	TRBV7-9
TGTGCCAGTAGTTTAGACAGGCCAGCTAATCAGCCCCAGCATTTT	CASSLDRPANQPQHF	NA	few	TRBJ1-5	TRBV19
TGTGCCAGCAGTCAAGGTACAGGGACATCTGGAAACACCATATATTTT	CASSQGTGTSGNTIYF	NA	NA	TRBJ1-3	TRBV4-2
TGTGCCAGCAGTTTGGGACAGGGGGCTTATTCACCCCTCCACTTT	CASSLGQGAYSPLHF	TRBD1	few	TRBJ1-6	TRBV27
TGTGCCAGCAGTGATCGTTGGGGGGTCCTGACTTTC	CASSDRWGVLTF	NA	few	TRBJ2-6	TRBV2
TGTGCCAGCAGTTTGGAGGGGACATTGAACACTGAAGCTTTCTTT	CASSLEGTLNTEAFF	NA	NA	TRBJ1-1	TRBV6-5
TGTGCCAGCAGTTGGGGGCAGGGCCATCAGCCCCAGCATTTT	CASSWGQGHQPQHF	NA	NA	TRBJ1-5	TRBV27
TGTGCCAGCAGCTCGAAACTAGCGGGGGCCTACAATGAGCAGTTCTTC	CASSSKLAGAYNEQFF	TRBD2	few	TRBJ2-1	TRBV7-9
TGTGCCAGCAGTTTCGATCCTGGGGGCGCGAACACCGGGGAGCTGTTTTTT	CASSFDPGGANTGELFF	NA	few	TRBJ2-2	TRBV12-3/TRBV12-4
TGTGCCAGCAGCCGGTCTGTCGATCCCAATGAGCAGTTCTTC	CASSRSVDPNEQFF	NA	few	TRBJ2-1	TRBV5-5
TGTGCCAGCAGCTTATTCATGGGGGACCGGCCGGATGGCTACACCTTC	CASSLFMGDRPDGYTF	NA	NA	TRBJ1-2	TRBV7-6
TGTGCCAGCAGCCAGCCCATGAACACTGAAGCTTTCTTT	CASSQPMNTEAFF	NA	many	TRBJ1-1	TRBV7-2
TGTGCCAGCAGACCCGGGGACCAGTATAGCAATCAGCCCCAGCATTTT	CASRPGDQYSNQPQHF	NA	once	TRBJ1-5	TRBV12-3/TRBV12-4
TGCAGCGTTGAAGGCAGGGGGCAAAGTGAGCAGTTCTTC	CSVEGRGQSEQFF	TRBD1	NA	TRBJ2-1	TRBV29-1
TGTGCCAGCAGCCCCGAGGGATTCAATCAGCCCCAGCATTTT	CASSPEGFNQPQHF	NA	NA	TRBJ1-5	TRBV5-4
TGTGCCAGCAGGGCACAGGGAGGGCCTAACGAGCAGTACTTC	CASRAQGGPNEQYF	NA	NA	TRBJ2-7	TRBV13
TGCGCCAGCACTAGTGATCGGGACGCAGACTATAATTCACCCCTCCACTTT	CASTSDRDADYNSPLHF	NA	few	TRBJ1-6	TRBV5-1
TGTGCCAGCAGTTACGCAGCTCCAGGACTAGCGGGGGGCCAAGAGACCCAGTACTTC	CASSYAAPGLAGGQETQYF	TRBD2	few	TRBJ2-5	TRBV6-5
TGTGCCAGCAGGTACGGTGGGGAAGCTTTCTTT	CASRYGGEAFF	NA	NA	TRBJ1-1	TRBV12-3/TRBV12-4
TGTGCCAGCAGCCAAGATCCATCGGGACTCTGGACGACCATGAACACTGAAGCTTTCTTT	CASSQDPSGLWTTMNTEAFF	NA	NA	TRBJ1-1	TRBV3-1
TGTGCCAGCAGCTTAGGACGAACTAGCGGGTTGTTCGGGGAGACCCAGTACTTC	CASSLGRTSGLFGETQYF	TRBD2	many	TRBJ2-5	TRBV7-6
TGTGCCAGCAGTTTCGTGGGTCGGGAAGCTTTCTTT	CASSFVGREAFF	NA	NA	TRBJ1-1	TRBV27
TGCAGCGTTGTAGGGGGAAACTCCTACGAGCAGTACTTC	CSVVGGNSYEQYF	NA	NA	TRBJ2-7	TRBV29-1
TGTGCCAGCAGCATTGGGACAGGAGTTTATGGCTACACCTTC	CASSIGTGVYGYTF	TRBD1	NA	TRBJ1-2	TRBV28
TGCGCCAGCAGCCAGGGGGGCAGGGCCAACGGGGAGCTGTTTTTT	CASSQGGRANGELFF	NA	once	TRBJ2-2	TRBV4-1
TGTGCCAGCAGCCCCGGGACAGAAACGGATGGCTACACCTTC	CASSPGTETDGYTF	TRBD1	few	TRBJ1-2	TRBV7-9
TGTGCCAGCAGTGGGACAGGGCCGAACACCGGGGAGCTGTTTTTT	CASSGTGPNTGELFF	TRBD1	NA	TRBJ2-2	TRBV27
TGTGCCAGCAGCACAGCCGGGCGGGCAAACTATGGCTACACCTTC	CASSTAGRANYGYTF	NA	NA	TRBJ1-2	TRBV11-2
TGTGCCAGCAGTGAAGACGGGACAGGGGACGAAAAACTGTTTTTT	CASSEDGTGDEKLFF	TRBD1	few	TRBJ1-4	TRBV6-1
TGTGCCAGCAGCCTCCCCCTTATGTCTGGACCTGGCTACACCTTC	CASSLPLMSGPGYTF	NA	many	TRBJ1-2	TRBV7-9
TGTGCCAGCCACAGGGGGCTGTTCAATGAGCAGTTCTTC	CASHRGLFNEQFF	TRBD1	NA	TRBJ2-1	TRBV28
TGCAGTGCTAGAGACCTTACAGGGGTGGGTCAGCCCCAGCATTTT	CSARDLTGVGQPQHF	TRBD1	few	TRBJ1-5	TRBV20-1
TGTGCCAGCAGTCCCAGGACAGGGAGAGACACTGAAGCTTTCTTT	CASSPRTGRDTEAFF	TRBD1	few	TRBJ1-1	TRBV27
TGTGCCAGCAGCTTACTGCCGGGGATCACAGATACGCAGTATTTT	CASSLLPGITDTQYF	NA	few	TRBJ2-3	TRBV7-6
TGTGCCAGCAGCTTCGAGGGTCTCGGGACTGAAGCTTTCTTT	CASSFEGLGTEAFF	NA	many	TRBJ1-1	TRBV7-2
TGTGCCAGCAGCTCCTCGGACAGGGCCGAAGAGACCCAGTACTTC	CASSSSDRAEETQYF	TRBD1	few	TRBJ2-5	TRBV9
TGTGCCAGCAGGCAGGGTAGGAATCAGCCCCAGCATTTT	CASRQGRNQPQHF	NA	NA	TRBJ1-5	TRBV27
TGTGCCACCAGCAGCCCTCCCCCCGGTCTAGCGGGGGGCCGTCCCTACAATGAGCAGTTCTTC	CATSSPPPGLAGGRPYNEQFF	TRBD2	NA	TRBJ2-1	TRBV15
TGTGCCAGCAGCCTTAGAAGTTCCCGCCCTGGCTACACCTTC	CASSLRSSRPGYTF	NA	NA	TRBJ1-2	TRBV28
TGCAGCGCTATCCGGCCTGGGGCCAACGTCCTGACTTTC	CSAIRPGANVLTF	NA	NA	TRBJ2-6	TRBV29-1